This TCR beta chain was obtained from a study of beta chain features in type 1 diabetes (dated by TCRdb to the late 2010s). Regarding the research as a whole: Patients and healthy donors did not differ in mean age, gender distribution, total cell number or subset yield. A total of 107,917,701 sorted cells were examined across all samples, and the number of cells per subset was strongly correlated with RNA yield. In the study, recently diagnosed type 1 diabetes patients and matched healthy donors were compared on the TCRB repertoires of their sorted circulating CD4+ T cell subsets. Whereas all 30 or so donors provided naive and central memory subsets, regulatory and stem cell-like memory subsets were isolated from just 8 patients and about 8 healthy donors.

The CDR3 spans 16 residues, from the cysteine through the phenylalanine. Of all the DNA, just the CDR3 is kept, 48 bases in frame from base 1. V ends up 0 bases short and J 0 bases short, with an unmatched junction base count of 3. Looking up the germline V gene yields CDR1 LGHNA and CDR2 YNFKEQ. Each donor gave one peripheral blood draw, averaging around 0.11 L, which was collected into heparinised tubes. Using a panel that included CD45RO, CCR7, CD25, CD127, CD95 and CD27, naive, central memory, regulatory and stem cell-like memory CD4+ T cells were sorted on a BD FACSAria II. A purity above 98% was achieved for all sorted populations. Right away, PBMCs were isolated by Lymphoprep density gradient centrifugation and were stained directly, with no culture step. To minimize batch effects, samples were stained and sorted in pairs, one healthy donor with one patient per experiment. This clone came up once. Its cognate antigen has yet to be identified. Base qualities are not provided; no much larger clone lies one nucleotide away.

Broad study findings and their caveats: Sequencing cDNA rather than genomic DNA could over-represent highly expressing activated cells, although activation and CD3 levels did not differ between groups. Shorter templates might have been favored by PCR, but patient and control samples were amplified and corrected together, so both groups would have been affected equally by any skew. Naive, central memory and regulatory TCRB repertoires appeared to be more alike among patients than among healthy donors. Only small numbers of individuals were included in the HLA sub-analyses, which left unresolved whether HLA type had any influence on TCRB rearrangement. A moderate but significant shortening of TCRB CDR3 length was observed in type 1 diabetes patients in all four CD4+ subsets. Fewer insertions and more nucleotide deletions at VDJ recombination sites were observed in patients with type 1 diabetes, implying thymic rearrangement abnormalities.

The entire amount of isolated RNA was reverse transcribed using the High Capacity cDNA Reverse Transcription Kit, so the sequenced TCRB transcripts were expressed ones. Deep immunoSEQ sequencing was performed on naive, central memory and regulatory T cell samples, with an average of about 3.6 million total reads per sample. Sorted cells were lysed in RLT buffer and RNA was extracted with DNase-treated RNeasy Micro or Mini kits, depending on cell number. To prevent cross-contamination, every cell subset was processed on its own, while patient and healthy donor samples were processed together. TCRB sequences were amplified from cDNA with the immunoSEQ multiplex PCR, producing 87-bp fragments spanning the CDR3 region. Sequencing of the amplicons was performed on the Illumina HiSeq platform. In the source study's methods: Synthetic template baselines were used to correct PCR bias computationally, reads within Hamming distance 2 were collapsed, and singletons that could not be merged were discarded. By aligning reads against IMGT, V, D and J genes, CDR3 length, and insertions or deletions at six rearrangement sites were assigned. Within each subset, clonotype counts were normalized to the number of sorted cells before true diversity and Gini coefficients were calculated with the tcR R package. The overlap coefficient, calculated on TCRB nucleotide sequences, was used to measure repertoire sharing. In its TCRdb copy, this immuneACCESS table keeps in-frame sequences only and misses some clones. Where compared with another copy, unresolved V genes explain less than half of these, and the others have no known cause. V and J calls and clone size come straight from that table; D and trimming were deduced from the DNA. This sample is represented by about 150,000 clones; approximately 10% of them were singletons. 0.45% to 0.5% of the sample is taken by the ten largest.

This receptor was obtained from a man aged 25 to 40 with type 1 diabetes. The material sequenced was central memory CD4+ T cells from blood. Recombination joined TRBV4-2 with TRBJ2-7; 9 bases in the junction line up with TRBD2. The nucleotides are TGTGCCAGCAGCCAAGATCCGACTAGCGGCTCCTACGAGCAGTACTTC. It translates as CASSQDPTSGSYEQYF.